Presented here are 10 T cell receptor beta chains from one specimen sequenced in a study of OX40 agonist ivuxolimab in advanced cancers. TCRdb's table, derived via immunoSEQ multiplex PCR, lists solely in-frame clones and lacks some. This table has 60,000 to 90,000 clones, under 90% appearing once. The material sequenced was CD4+ or CD8+ T cells sorted from blood, taken in a trial of the OX40 agonist ivuxolimab. Receptor source: an adult with an advanced solid tumor such as melanoma, head and neck, liver or kidney cancer.

This clone was seen only a few times. This chain joins TRBV9 and TRBJ2-4, with 8 bases lining up with TRBD2. This CDR3 comprises 17 residues. Germline CDR1 and CDR2: SGDLS and YYNGEE. V gave up 0 bases and J gave up 0 bases; unmatched junction bases: 5. The CDR3 sequence: CASSVAGGPLAKNIQYF. The CDR3, as DNA: TGTGCCAGCAGCGTAGCGGGGGGGCCCCTAGCCAAAAACATTCAGTACTTC.

CDR3 sequence: CASSPSGEHNEQFF. The CDR3 coding sequence is TGTGCCAGCAGCCCCAGCGGGGAGCACAATGAGCAGTTCTTC. The chain carries TRBV7-9 and TRBJ2-1, with 7 bases identical to TRBD2. Unmatched junction bases numbered 6, after V lost 5 bases and J lost 5 bases. The CDR3 is 14 residues long. Germline CDR1 reads SEHNR; CDR2 reads FQNEAQ (reference sequence).

The chain is built from TRBV7-8 and TRBJ1-6; 8 nucleotides match TRBD1. The V gene end was trimmed by 5 bases and the J gene end by 7 bases; junction bases not matched to a gene: 13. Germline V gives CDR1 SGHVS, CDR2 FQNEAQ. The CDR3 is 17 residues long. The CDR3 reads CASSPLTGDFANSPLHF. Here the CDR3 DNA reads TGTGCCAGCAGCCCGCTGACAGGGGATTTCGCCAATTCACCCCTCCACTTT.

The gene calls are TRBV27 and TRBJ2-1; 8 bases fit TRBD2. The CDR3 is 14 amino acids. J gave up 15 bases and V 8 bases, and 18 bases lay outside the gene matches. Germline V CDR1 and CDR2: MNHEY, SMNVEV (reference sequence). This chain's CDR3 is CASGPGGTPQGGFF. CDR3 DNA sequence: TGTGCCAGCGGACCGGGGGGGACACCCCAAGGAGGGTTCTTC.

The chain couples TRBV18 to TRBJ1-1, with a weak D call TRBD1 (5 bases). Trimming stripped 4 bases from V and 0 bases from J, with 6 bases between. The CDR3 is 13 amino acids. Looked up from germline, CDR1 is KGHSH and CDR2 is LQKENI. The CDR3 bases are TGTGCCAGCTCACTCAGGGTGAACACTGAAGCTTTCTTT. Protein product: CASSLRVNTEAFF.

V and J are TRBV19 and TRBJ1-2; 9 positions agree with TRBD1. Losses at the gene ends were 8 bases for V and 4 bases for J; bases not matched to a gene: 11. Germline values: CDR1 LNHDA, CDR2 SQIVND (reference sequence). CDR3 length: 15 amino acids. The CDR3 DNA reads as TGTGCCAGTGCTGGGGACAGGGTGGCCGGCTATGGCTACACCTTC. Translation gives CASAGDRVAGYGYTF.

The chain joins TRBV7-7 to TRBJ2-1; D gene unclear. Germline V CDR1 and CDR2: SSHAT, FNYEAQ (reference sequence). The CDR3 contains 14 residues. V shed 1 base and J shed 9 bases, with 13 bases lying between them. The CDR3 region is CASSLETLRGEQFF. CDR3 nucleotide sequence: TGTGCCAGCAGCTTAGAAACTCTCCGTGGTGAGCAGTTCTTC.

This clone was picked up one time. The chain is built from TRBV6-1 and TRBJ1-5; D possibly corresponds to TRBD1 (6 bases). The CDR3 has 14 amino acids. Germline V gene lookup returns CDR1 MNHNS and CDR2 SASEGT. Trimming removed 4 bases at V and 6 bases at J, with 13 bases between. Here the CDR3 DNA reads TGTGCCAGCAGTGTAGGGGCAGGGGCTCAGCCCCAGCATTTT. It codes for CASSVGAGAQPQHF.

This clone came up a few times. The chain has TRBV12-1 and TRBJ1-5; TRBD1 is the table's D call and was not checked against the DNA. TRBV12-1 is flagged as a pseudogene. There are 10 residues in the CDR3. DNA of the CDR3: TGTGCCCCAGGGATGCAGCCCCAGCATTTT. Translation: CAPGMQPQHF.

The V call is TRBV11-2, the J call TRBJ1-3, with a possible D match to TRBD1 (5 bases). The germline V and J ends were trimmed by 5 bases and 2 bases, with 16 bases remaining between them. The germline V gene encodes CDR1 SGHAT and CDR2 FQNNGV. The length of the CDR3 is 16 residues. This CDR3 is CASSPTRGGAGNTIYF. CDR3 DNA: TGTGCCAGCAGCCCCACCCGGGGCGGGGCTGGAAACACCATATATTTT.